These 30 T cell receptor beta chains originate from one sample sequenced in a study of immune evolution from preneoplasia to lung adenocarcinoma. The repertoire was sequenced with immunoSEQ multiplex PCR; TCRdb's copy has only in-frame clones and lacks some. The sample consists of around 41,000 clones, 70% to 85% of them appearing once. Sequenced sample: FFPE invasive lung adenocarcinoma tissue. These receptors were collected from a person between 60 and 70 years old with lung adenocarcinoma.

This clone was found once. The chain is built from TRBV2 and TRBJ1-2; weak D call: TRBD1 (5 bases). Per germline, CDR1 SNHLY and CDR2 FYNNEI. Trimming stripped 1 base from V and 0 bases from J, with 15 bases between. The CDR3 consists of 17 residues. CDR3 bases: TGTGCCAGCAGTGAAGGTCTACCAGGGAACTCTAACTATGGCTACACCTTC. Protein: CASSEGLPGNSNYGYTF.

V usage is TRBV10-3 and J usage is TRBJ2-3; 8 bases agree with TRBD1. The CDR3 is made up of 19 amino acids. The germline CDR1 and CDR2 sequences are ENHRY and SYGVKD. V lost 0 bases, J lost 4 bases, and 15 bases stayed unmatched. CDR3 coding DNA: TGTGCCATCAGTGAGTCGAGGGCCACGGCGGGACAGGTAGCAGATACGCAGTATTTT. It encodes CAISESRATAGQVADTQYF.

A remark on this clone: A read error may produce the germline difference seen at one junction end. The CDR3 sequence: CASSFGQGSSYEQYF. CDR3 DNA: TGTGCTAGCAGCTTTGGGCAGGGGAGCTCCTACGAGCAGTACTTC. The chain employs TRBV7-7 and TRBJ2-7; maybe TRBD1 (6 bases). This CDR3 is built from 15 residues. The V gene's germline CDR1 is SSHAT and CDR2 FNYEAQ (reference sequence).

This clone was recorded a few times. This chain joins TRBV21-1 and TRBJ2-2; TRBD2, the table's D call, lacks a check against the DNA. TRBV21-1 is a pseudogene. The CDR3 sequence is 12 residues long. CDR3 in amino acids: CATLVETGELFF. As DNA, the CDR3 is TGTGCCACCCTAGTGGAGACCGGGGAGCTGTTTTTT.

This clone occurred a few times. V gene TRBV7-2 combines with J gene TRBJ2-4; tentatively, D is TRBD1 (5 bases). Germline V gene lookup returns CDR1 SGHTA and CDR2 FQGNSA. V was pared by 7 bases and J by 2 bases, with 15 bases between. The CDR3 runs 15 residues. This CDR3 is CASKPVLGPKNIQYF. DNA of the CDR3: TGTGCCAGCAAGCCAGTCCTGGGGCCCAAAAACATTCAGTACTTC.

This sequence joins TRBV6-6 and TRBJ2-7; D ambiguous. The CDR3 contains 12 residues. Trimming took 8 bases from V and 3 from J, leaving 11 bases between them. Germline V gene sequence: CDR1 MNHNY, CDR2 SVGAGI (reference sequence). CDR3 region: CASGSNRYEQYF. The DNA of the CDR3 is TGTGCCAGCGGCTCTAACCGCTACGAGCAGTACTTC.

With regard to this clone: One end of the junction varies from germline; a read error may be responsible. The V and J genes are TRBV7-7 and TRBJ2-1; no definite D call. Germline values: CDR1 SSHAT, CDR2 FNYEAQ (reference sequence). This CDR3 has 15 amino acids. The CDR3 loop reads CASSLGPGPRDEQFF. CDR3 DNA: TGTGCTAGCAGCTTAGGTCCGGGCCCTAGGGATGAGCAGTTCTTC.

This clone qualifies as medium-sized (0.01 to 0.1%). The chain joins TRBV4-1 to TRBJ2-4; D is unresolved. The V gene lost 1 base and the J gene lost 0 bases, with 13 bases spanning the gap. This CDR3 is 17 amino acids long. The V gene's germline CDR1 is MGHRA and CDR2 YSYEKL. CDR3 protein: CASSQVLDPTAKNIQYF. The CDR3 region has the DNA TGCGCCAGCAGCCAAGTCCTGGACCCCACAGCCAAAAACATTCAGTACTTC.

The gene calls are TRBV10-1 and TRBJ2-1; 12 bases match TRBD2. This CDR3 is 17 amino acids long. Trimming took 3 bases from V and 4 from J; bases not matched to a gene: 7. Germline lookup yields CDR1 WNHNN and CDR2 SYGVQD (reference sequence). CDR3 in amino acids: CASSDPGTSGSYNEQFF. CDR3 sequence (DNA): TGCGCCAGCAGTGACCCCGGGACTAGCGGGTCATACAATGAGCAGTTCTTC.

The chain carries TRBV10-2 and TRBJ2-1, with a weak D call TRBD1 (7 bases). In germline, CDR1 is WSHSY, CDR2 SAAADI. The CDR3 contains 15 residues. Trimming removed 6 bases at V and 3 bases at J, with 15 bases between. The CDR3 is CASRNRGGLYNEQFF. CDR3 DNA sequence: TGCGCCAGCAGAAACAGGGGAGGCCTCTACAATGAGCAGTTCTTC.

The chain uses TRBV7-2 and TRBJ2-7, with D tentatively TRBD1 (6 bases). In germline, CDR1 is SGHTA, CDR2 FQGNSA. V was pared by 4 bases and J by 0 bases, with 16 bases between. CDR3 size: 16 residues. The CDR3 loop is CASSSWGRSSSYEQYF. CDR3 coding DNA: TGTGCCAGCAGCTCCTGGGGGCGGTCGAGCTCCTACGAGCAGTACTTC.

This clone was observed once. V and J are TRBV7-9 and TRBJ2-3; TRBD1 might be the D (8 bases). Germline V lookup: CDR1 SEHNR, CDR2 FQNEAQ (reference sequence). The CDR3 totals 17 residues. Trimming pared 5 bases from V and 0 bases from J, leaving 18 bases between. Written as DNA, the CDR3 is TGTGCCAGCAGCCCAGGGGGCCTAGCGGCTAGCACAGATACGCAGTATTTT. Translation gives CASSPGGLAASTDTQYF.

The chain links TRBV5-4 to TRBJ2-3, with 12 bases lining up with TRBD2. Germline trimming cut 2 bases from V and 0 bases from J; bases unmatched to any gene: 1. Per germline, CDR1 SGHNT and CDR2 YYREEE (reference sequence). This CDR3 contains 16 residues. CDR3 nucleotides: TGTGCCAGCAGCTTAGGGACTAGCGGGAGCACAGATACGCAGTATTTT. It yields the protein CASSLGTSGSTDTQYF. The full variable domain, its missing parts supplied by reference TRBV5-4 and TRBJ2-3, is ETGVTQSPTHLIKTRGQQVTLRCSSQSGHNTVSWYQQALGQGPQFIFQYYREEENGRGNFPPRFSGLQFPNYSSELNVNALELDDSALYLCASSLGTSGSTDTQYFGPGTRLTVL.

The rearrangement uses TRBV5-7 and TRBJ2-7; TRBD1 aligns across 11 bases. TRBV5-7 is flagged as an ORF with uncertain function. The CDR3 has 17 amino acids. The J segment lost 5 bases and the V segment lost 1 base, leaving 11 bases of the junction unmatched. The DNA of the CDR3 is TGTGCCAGCAGCTTGCTCCTCGGACAGGGGGCTGTTAACGAGCAGTACTTC. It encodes CASSLLLGQGAVNEQYF.

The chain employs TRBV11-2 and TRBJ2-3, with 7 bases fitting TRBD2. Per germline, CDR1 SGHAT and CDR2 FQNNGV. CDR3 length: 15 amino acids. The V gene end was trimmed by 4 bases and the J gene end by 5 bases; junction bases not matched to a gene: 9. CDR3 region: CASSSTSVGGDTQYF. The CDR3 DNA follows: TGTGCCAGCAGCTCTACTAGCGTTGGGGGAGATACGCAGTATTTT. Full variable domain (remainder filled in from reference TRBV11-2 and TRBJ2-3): EAGVAQSPRYKIIEKRQSVAFWCNPISGHATLYWYQQILGQGPKLLIQFQNNGVVDDSQLPKDRFSAERLKGVDSTLKIQPAKLEDSAVYLCASSSTSVGGDTQYFGPGTRLTVL.

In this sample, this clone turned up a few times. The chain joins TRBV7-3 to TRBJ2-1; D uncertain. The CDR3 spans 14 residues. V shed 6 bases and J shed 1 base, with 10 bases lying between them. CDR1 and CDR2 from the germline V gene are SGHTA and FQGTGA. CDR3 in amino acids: CASSRSASYNEQFF. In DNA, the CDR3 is TGTGCCAGCAGTAGGTCGGCGTCCTACAATGAGCAGTTCTTC.

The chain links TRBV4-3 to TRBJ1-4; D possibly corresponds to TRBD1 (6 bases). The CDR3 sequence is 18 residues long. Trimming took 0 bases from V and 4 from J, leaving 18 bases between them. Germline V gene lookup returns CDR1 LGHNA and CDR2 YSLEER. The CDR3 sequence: CASSQDTSRTDHNEKLFF. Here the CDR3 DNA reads TGCGCCAGCAGCCAAGATACTTCACGGACAGACCATAATGAAAAACTGTTTTTT.

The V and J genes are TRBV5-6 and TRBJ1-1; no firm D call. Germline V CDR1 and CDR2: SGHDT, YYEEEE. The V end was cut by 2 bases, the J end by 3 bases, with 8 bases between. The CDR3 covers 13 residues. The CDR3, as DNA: TGTGCCAGCAGCTTCGAGATATACACTGAAGCTTTCTTT. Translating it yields CASSFEIYTEAFF.

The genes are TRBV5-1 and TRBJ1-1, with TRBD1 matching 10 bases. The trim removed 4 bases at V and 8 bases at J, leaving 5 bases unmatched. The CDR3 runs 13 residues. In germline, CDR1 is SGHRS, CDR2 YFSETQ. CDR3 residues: CASSTGQGFEAFF. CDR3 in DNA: TGCGCCAGCAGCACGGGACAGGGGTTCGAAGCTTTCTTT.

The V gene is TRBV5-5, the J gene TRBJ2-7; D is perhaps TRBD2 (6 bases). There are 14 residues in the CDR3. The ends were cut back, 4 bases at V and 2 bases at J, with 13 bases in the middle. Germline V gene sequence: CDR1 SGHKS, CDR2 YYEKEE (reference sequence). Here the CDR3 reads CASSREVQPYEQYF. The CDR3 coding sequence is TGTGCCAGCAGCAGGGAGGTCCAGCCCTACGAGCAGTACTTC.

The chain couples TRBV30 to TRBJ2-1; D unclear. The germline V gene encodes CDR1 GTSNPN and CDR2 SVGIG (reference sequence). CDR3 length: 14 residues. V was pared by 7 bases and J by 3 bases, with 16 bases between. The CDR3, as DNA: TGTGCCTCGAGGATGATCTACGACTACAATGAGCAGTTCTTC. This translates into CASRMIYDYNEQFF.

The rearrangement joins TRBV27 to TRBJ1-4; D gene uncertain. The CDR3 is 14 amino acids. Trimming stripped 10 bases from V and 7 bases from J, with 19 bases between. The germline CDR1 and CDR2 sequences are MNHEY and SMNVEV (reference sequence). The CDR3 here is CATRDFSGGEKLFF. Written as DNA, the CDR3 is TGTGCCACTAGGGATTTTAGCGGTGGTGAAAAACTGTTTTTT.

In DNA form, the CDR3 reads TGCGCCAGCAGCCAAAACCGTCATAACACCGGGGAGCTGTTTTTT. Encoded protein: CASSQNRHNTGELFF. This chain connects TRBV5-1 to TRBJ2-2; D not certain. The CDR3 consists of 15 residues. Germline V gene sequence: CDR1 SGHRS, CDR2 YFSETQ. Trimming removed 4 bases at V and 2 bases at J, with 12 bases between. The variable domain in full, completed from reference TRBV5-1 and TRBJ2-2, reads KAGVTQTPRYLIKTRGQQVTLSCSPISGHRSVSWYQQTPGQGLQFLFEYFSETQRNKGNFPGRFSGRQFSNSRSEMNVSTLELGDSALYLCASSQNRHNTGELFFGEGSRLTVL.

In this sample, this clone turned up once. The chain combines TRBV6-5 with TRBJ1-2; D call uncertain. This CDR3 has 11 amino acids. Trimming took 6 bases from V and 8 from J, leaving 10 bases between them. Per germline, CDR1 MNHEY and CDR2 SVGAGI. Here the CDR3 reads CASRKDYGYTF. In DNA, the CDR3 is TGTGCCAGCAGAAAAGATTACGGCTACACCTTC.

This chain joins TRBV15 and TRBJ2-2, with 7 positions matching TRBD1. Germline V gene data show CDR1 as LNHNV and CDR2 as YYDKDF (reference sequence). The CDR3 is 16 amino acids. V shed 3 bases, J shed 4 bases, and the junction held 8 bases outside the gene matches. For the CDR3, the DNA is TGTGCCACCAGCAGCCCGAGGACAGGCCTCACCGGGGAGCTGTTTTTT. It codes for CATSSPRTGLTGELFF.

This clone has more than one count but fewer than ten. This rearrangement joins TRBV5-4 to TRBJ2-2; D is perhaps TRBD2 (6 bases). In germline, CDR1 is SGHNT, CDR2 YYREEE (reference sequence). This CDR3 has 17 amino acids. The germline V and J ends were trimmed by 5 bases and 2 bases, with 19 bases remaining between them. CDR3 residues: CASSPAGLTRNTGELFF. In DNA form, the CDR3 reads TGTGCCAGCAGTCCCGCTGGGCTGACTAGAAACACCGGGGAGCTGTTTTTT.

Here the CDR3 DNA reads TGCAGTGCTAGGGGACTTTCCGAGCAGTACTTC. Translated, it gives CSARGLSEQYF. The chain couples TRBV20-1 to TRBJ2-7, with D possibly matching TRBD2 (6 bases). The V end was cut by 3 bases, the J end by 6 bases, with 9 bases between. The CDR3 runs 11 residues. The germline V gene has CDR1 DFQATT and CDR2 SNEGSKA (reference sequence).

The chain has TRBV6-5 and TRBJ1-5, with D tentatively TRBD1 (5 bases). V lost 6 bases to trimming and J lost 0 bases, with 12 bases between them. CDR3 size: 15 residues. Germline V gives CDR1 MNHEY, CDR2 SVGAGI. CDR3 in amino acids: CASRRDRDSNQPQHF. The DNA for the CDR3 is TGTGCCAGCAGAAGAGACAGAGATAGCAATCAGCCCCAGCATTTT.

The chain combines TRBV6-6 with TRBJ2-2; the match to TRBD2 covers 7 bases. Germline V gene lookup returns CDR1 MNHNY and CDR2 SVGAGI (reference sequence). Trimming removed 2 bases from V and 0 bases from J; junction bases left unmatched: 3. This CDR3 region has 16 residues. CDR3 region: CASSYDLAANTGELFF. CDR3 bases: TGTGCCAGCAGTTACGATCTAGCGGCGAACACCGGGGAGCTGTTTTTT.

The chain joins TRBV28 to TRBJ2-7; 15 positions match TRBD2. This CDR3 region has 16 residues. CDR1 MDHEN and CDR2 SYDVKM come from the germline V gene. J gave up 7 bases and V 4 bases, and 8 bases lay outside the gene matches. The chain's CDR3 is CASSSYGLAGGREQYF. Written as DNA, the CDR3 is TGTGCCAGCAGTTCTTATGGACTAGCGGGAGGGCGAGAGCAGTACTTC.